One sample yielded the 5 T cell receptor beta chains listed below, sequenced in a study of T cell changes during pregnancy in multiple sclerosis (dated by TCRdb to between 2019 and 2020). The library came from the immunoSEQ multiplex PCR assay. TCRdb took this table from immuneACCESS and kept in-frame rearrangements with V and J called. Such tables lack part of the clones; where checked against another copy, unresolved V genes explain under half of the gap, and the rest is unexplained. Across this sample there are over 60,000 clones, with 90% to 95% seen only once. Together, the top ten hold roughly 1% of the sample. The material was peripheral blood, obtained in the first trimester of pregnancy. These receptors came from a female donor with multiple sclerosis, enrolled in a pregnancy study.

The chain links TRBV7-6 to TRBJ2-3; TRBD2 is a possible D gene (7 bases). Germline CDR1 reads SGHVS; CDR2 reads FNYEAQ. The CDR3 loop spans 16 amino acids. Between the trimmed V and J ends, which lost 2 bases and 3 bases, there was a span of 15 bases. The CDR3 nucleotides read TGTGCCAGCAGCTTACTAGGGGGGGGTGGTACAGATACGCAGTATTTT. Its protein is CASSLLGGGGTDTQYF. Using reference TRBV7-6 and TRBJ2-3 for the parts outside the CDR3, the full variable domain is GAGVSQSPRYKVTKRGQDVALRCDPISGHVSLYWYRQALGQGPEFLTYFNYEAQQDKSGLPNDRFSAERPEGSISTLTIQRTEQRDSAMYRCASSLLGGGGTDTQYFGPGTRLTVL.

J is TRBJ2-2 and V is TRBV19; 8 nucleotides agree with TRBD2. This CDR3 region has 16 residues. V gave up 2 bases and J gave up 7 bases; unmatched junction bases: 9. Germline V gene sequence: CDR1 LNHDA, CDR2 SQIVND (reference sequence). For the CDR3, the DNA is TGTGCCAGTAGTATACCGGGACTAGTCAGTAACGGGGAGCTGTTTTTT. It yields the protein CASSIPGLVSNGELFF.

With respect to this clone: A read error is possible here, since a much larger clone lies one base away. The rearrangement uses TRBV6-6 and TRBJ2-1; no reliable D call. Trimming took 5 bases from V and 5 from J, leaving 4 bases between them. Germline loops: CDR1 MNHNY, CDR2 SVGAGI (reference sequence). The CDR3 has 11 residues. CDR3 sequence: CASSQDNEQFF. CDR3 DNA sequence: TGTGCCAGCAGTCAGGACAATGAGCAGTTCTTC.

V gene TRBV27 combines with J gene TRBJ2-3; maybe TRBD2 (6 bases). CDR3 length: 12 residues. V shed 8 bases and J shed 2 bases, with 8 bases lying between them. Germline V gives CDR1 MNHEY, CDR2 SMNVEV (reference sequence). CDR3 in amino acids: CASGGNTDTQYF. The CDR3 nucleotides are TGTGCCAGCGGCGGGAACACAGATACGCAGTATTTT.

This clone appeared once. This chain uses TRBV15 with TRBJ2-7; D remains unclear. This CDR3 has 14 residues. Per germline, CDR1 LNHNV and CDR2 YYDKDF (reference sequence). Between the trimmed V and J ends, which lost 5 bases and 2 bases, there was a span of 13 bases. CDR3 in DNA: TGTGCCACCAGCCCCCCGAACCGGGCCTACGAGCAGTACTTC. Its protein product is CATSPPNRAYEQYF.